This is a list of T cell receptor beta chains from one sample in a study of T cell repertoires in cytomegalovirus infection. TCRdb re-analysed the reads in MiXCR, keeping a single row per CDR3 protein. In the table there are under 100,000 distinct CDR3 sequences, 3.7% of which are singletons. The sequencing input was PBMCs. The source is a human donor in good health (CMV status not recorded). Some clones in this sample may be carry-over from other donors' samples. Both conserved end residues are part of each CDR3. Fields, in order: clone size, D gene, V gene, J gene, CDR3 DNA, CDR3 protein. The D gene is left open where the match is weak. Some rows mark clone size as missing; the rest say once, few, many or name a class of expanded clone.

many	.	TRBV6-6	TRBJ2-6	TGTGCCAGCAGTCTGAACTCCGGGTTCGGGGCCAACGTCCTGACTTTC	CASSLNSGFGANVLTF
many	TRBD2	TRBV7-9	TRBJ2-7	TGTGCCAGCAGCACTAGCGGGGACTACTCCTACGAGCAGTACTTC	CASSTSGDYSYEQYF
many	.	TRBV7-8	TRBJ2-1	TGTGCCAGCAGCTTAGACCCCCGGGACGGTGAGCAGTTCTTC	CASSLDPRDGEQFF
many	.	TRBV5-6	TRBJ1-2	TGTGCCAGCAGCTTGGATAGATACTATGGCTACACCTTC	CASSLDRYYGYTF
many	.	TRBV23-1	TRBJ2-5	TGCGCCAGCAGTCAATCTCGCAGGGCCGAGACCCAGTACTTC	CASSQSRRAETQYF
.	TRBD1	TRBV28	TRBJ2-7	TGTGCCAGCAGTCACCAGACAGGGTCCTACGAGCAGTACTTC	CASSHQTGSYEQYF
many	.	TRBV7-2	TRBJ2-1	TGTGCCAGCAGCCAACCGTGGGACCCGGTCAATGAGCAGTTCTTC	CASSQPWDPVNEQFF
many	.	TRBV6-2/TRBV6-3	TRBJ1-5	TGTGCCAGCACCCCGGGATCGTGGGAAAATCAGCCCCAGCATTTT	CASTPGSWENQPQHF
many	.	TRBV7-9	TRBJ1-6	TGTGCCAGCAGCTTATCACAGGGTGGATCACCCCTCCACTTT	CASSLSQGGSPLHF
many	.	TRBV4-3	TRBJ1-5	TGCGCCAGCAGCCGAGAGTTTAGCAATCAGCCCCAGCATTTT	CASSREFSNQPQHF
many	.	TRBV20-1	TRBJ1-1	TGCAGTGCTCCGCTGGCAGGAGATTACACTGAAGCTTTCTTT	CSAPLAGDYTEAFF
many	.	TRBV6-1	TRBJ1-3	TGTGCCAGCAGTGAAATCGACGGAAACACCATATATTTT	CASSEIDGNTIYF
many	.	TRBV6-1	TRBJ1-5	TGTGCCAGCTCCGCCACCGGGGGTAATCAGCCCCAGCATTTT	CASSATGGNQPQHF
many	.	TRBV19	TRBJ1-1	TGTGCCAGTAGTATTCGGTCCGCCAGTGGGAACACTGAAGCTTTCTTT	CASSIRSASGNTEAFF
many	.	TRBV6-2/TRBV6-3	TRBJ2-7	TGTGCCGGGTCCTCTAGGGACGCCTACGAGCAGTACTTC	CAGSSRDAYEQYF
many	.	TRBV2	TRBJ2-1	TGTGCCAGCGAACAGGGAGGGAACAATGAGCAGTTCTTC	CASEQGGNNEQFF
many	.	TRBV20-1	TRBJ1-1	TGCAGTGCTAGAGAGGGGACCTTAGGATACACTGAAGCTTTCTTT	CSAREGTLGYTEAFF
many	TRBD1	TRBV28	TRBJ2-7	TGTGCCAGCAGTTCGCCCCTGTACAGGGGGGCAGCCTACGAGCAGTACTTC	CASSSPLYRGAAYEQYF
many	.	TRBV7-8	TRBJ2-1	TGTGCCAGCAGCTTAGCGGCCACCCGCCCTTTAGATGAGCAGTTCTTC	CASSLAATRPLDEQFF
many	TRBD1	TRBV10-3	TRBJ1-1	TGTGCCATCAGGCCGGGACAGGGGAAGGGGCGCAACACTGAAGCTTTCTTT	CAIRPGQGKGRNTEAFF
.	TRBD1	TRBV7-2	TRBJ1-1	TGTGCCAGCAGCTTCTACAGGGGGCTTACTGAAGCTTTCTTT	CASSFYRGLTEAFF
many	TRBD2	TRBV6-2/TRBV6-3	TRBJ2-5	TGTGCCAGCAGGCCTCCTAGCGGGCGAAACCAAGAGACCCAGTACTTC	CASRPPSGRNQETQYF
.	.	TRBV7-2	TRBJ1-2	TGTGCCAGAAGCTTAGCAGGGAAAGGCTACACATTC	CARSLAGKGYTF
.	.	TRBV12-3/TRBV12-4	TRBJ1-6	TGTGCCAGAAGTGTTAACAGTGACTATAATTCACCCCTCCACTTT	CARSVNSDYNSPLHF
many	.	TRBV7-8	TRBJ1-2	TGTGCCAGCAGCTTAGGGTTGGGGACATCCCTTCGTGGCTACACCTTC	CASSLGLGTSLRGYTF
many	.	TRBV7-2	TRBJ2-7	TGTGCCAGCAGCCCGAGGGGGGCCTACGAGCAGTACTTC	CASSPRGAYEQYF
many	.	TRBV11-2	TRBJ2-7	TGTGCCAGCAGCTCACAGGGCGTCGAGCAGTACTTC	CASSSQGVEQYF
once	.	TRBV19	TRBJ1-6	TGTGCCAGTAATGGTGTGGCAAGGACCTCACCCCTCCACTTT	CASNGVARTSPLHF
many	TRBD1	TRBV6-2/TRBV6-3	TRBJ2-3	TGTGCCAGCAGTTACCTACAGGGGGCAGGGGATACGCAGTATTTT	CASSYLQGAGDTQYF
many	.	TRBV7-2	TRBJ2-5	TGTGCCAGCAGCCGAGGCGGGGGCGGAGAGACCCAGTACTTC	CASSRGGGGETQYF
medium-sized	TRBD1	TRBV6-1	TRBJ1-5	TGTGCCAGCAGTGAATCCCGGACAGGGTATCAGCCCCAGCATTTT	CASSESRTGYQPQHF
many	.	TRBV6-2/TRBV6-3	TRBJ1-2	TGTGCCAGCAGCCAACAGGCCGCCTATGGCTACACCTTC	CASSQQAAYGYTF
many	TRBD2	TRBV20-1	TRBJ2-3	TGCAGTGCAAACCACCCGGGGAGGGGAGATACGCAGTATTTT	CSANHPGRGDTQYF
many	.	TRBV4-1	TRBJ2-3	TGTGCCAGCAGCCCGATCGGAGGGAGTTTGACTATCACAGATACGCAGTATTTT	CASSPIGGSLTITDTQYF
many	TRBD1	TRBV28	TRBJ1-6	TGTGCCAGCAGTTCCGACAGGGCTGGTAATTCACCCCTCCACTTT	CASSSDRAGNSPLHF
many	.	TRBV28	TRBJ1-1	TGTGCCAGCAGTTTGGTAGGGGTCGACACTGAAGCTTTCTTT	CASSLVGVDTEAFF
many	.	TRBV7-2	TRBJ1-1	TGTGCCAGCAGGCAATCACTTTGGAGGACAGATACTTATGAAGCTTTCTTT	CASRQSLWRTDTYEAFF
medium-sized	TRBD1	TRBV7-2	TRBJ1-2	TGTGCCAGCAGCTTAGCTTGGACAGGGAAGAACTATGGCTACACCTTC	CASSLAWTGKNYGYTF
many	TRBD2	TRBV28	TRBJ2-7	TGTGCCAGCAGAGAAGCGAGCGGGAACTACGAGCAGTACTTC	CASREASGNYEQYF
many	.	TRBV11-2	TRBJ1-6	TGTGCCAGCAGCTACAAGAGTAATTCACCCCTCCACTTT	CASSYKSNSPLHF
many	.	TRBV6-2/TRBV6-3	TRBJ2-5	TGTGCCAGCACCCCGCGTCGGGAAGAGACCCAGTACTTC	CASTPRREETQYF
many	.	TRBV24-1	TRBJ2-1	TGTGCCACCAGCCCCACGGGGAACAATGAGCAGTTCTTC	CATSPTGNNEQFF
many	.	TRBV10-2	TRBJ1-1	TGCGCCAGCAGCCTAGGACAGATAGAAGCTTTCTTT	CASSLGQIEAFF
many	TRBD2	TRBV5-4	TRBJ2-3	TGTGCCAGCAGCTGGGGCGGGGGGGCAGATACGCAGTATTTT	CASSWGGGADTQYF
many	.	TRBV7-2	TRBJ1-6	TGTGCCAGCAGCCCCACCATCGGCAGGGGACATTCACCCCTCCACTTT	CASSPTIGRGHSPLHF
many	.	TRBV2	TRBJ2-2	TGTGCCAGCAGCAGATCAGGGCCGGTTGATTTCGGGGAGCTGTTTTTT	CASSRSGPVDFGELFF
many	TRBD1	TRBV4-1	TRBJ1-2	TGCGCCAGCAGCCATTTACAGGGGGCACGCGGCTACACCTTC	CASSHLQGARGYTF
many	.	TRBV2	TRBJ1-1	TGTGCCAGCATAGACAGAGGAACTGAAGCTTTCTTT	CASIDRGTEAFF
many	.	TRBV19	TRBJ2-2	TGTGCCAGTACCCCGAGATATCCCGGCACCGGGGAGCTGTTTTTT	CASTPRYPGTGELFF
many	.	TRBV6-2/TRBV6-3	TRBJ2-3	TGTGCCAGCAGTCGACAGGCCTTCACAGATACGCAGTATTTT	CASSRQAFTDTQYF